Listed below are T cell receptor beta chains from one sample, sequenced in a study of blood T cell repertoires in COVID-19. Only in-frame clones appear in the TCRdb table, and some are missing; sequencing was by immunoSEQ multiplex PCR. Of about 97,000 clones listed, about 89% were seen once; the top ten hold about 20%. Input material: peripheral blood. The receptor source for this set is a human donor in a cohort sampled during active COVID-19. CDR3s include the opening cysteine and the closing phenylalanine or tryptophan. D genes are given only for firm matches. A clone size is listed for some rows: how often the clone was seen (once, few, many), or a class if it is expanded.

J	size	D	length	V	CDR3	DNA
TRBJ2-3	.	TRBD1	16	TRBV19	CASSILGAGGADTQYF	TGTGCCAGTAGTATCCTCGGAGCAGGGGGTGCAGATACGCAGTATTTT
TRBJ1-5	.	TRBD1	14	TRBV6-6	CASSYRTGYQPQHF	TGTGCCAGCAGTTACCGGACAGGATATCAGCCCCAGCATTTT
TRBJ1-2	.	TRBD1	16	TRBV6-6	CASSSEQGAQGYGYTF	TGTGCCAGCAGTTCAGAACAGGGGGCGCAGGGCTATGGCTACACCTTC
TRBJ2-7	.	TRBD1	15	TRBV7-8	CASSRRLGQGYEQYF	TGTGCCAGCAGCCGCCGCTTGGGACAGGGGTACGAGCAGTACTTC
TRBJ2-1	once	.	14	TRBV5-6	CASSFWRAGNEQFF	TGTGCCAGCAGCTTTTGGCGAGCGGGCAATGAGCAGTTCTTC
TRBJ2-3	.	TRBD2	16	TRBV5-6	CASSLRTSGDRDTQYF	TGTGCCAGCAGCTTGAGGACTAGCGGGGATCGTGATACGCAGTATTTT
TRBJ2-1	.	TRBD2	14	TRBV28	CASSSSGRIHEQFF	TGTGCCAGCAGCTCTAGCGGGAGAATTCATGAGCAGTTCTTC
TRBJ2-1	.	TRBD2	20	TRBV7-6	CASSLNLGLAGGLSYNEQFF	TGTGCCAGCAGCCTGAATTTGGGACTAGCGGGAGGTCTCTCCTACAATGAGCAGTTCTTC
TRBJ1-1	.	TRBD1	17	TRBV4-1	CASSLLGQGLRDTEAFF	TGCGCCAGCAGCCTCCTCGGACAGGGGTTGAGGGACACTGAAGCTTTCTTT
TRBJ2-1	few	TRBD1	15	TRBV19	CASSTGQGSYNEQFF	TGTGCCAGTAGTACAGGACAGGGCAGCTACAATGAGCAGTTCTTC
TRBJ2-4	.	.	15	TRBV5-1	CASSLSSGAKNIQYF	TGCGCCAGCAGCTTGTCGTCGGGAGCCAAAAACATTCAGTACTTC
TRBJ1-2	.	.	13	TRBV12-3/TRBV12-4	CASSSRTDYGYTF	TGTGCCAGCAGCTCCAGGACAGACTATGGCTACACCTTC
TRBJ1-2	.	.	13	TRBV7-9	CASSRYPRDGYTF	TGTGCCAGCAGCCGTTACCCGAGGGATGGCTACACCTTC
TRBJ2-3	.	TRBD2	16	TRBV5-1	CASSLSRGRAIDTQYF	TGCGCCAGCAGCTTGAGTCGCGGGAGGGCCATAGATACGCAGTATTTT
TRBJ2-3	.	.	13	TRBV4-1	CASSQRRGDTQYF	TGCGCCAGCAGCCAAAGGAGGGGAGATACGCAGTATTTT
TRBJ2-1	.	TRBD2	18	TRBV28	CASSAGLAGARSYNEQFF	TGTGCCAGCAGCGCGGGACTAGCGGGCGCCCGCTCCTACAATGAGCAGTTCTTC
TRBJ1-3	.	.	15	TRBV4-3	CASSRLGGSGNTIYF	TGCGCCAGCAGCCGCCTAGGAGGCTCTGGAAACACCATATATTTT
TRBJ1-2	once	.	14	TRBV10-2	CASSPEVVVYGYTF	TGCGCCAGCAGTCCCGAGGTGGTGGTCTATGGCTACACCTTC